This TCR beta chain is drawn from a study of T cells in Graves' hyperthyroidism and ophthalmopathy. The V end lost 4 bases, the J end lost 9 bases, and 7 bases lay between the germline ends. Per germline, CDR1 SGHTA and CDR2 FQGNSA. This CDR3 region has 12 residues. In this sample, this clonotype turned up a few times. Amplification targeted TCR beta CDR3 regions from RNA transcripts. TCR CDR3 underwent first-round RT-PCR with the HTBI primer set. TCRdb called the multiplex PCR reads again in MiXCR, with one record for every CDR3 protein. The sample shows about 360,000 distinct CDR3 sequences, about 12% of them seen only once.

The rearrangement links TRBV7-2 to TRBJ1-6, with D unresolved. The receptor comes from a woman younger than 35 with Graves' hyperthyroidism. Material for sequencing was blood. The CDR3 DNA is TGTGCCAGCAGCTCGTCCCTTTCACCCCTCCACTTT. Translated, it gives CASSSSLSPLHF.